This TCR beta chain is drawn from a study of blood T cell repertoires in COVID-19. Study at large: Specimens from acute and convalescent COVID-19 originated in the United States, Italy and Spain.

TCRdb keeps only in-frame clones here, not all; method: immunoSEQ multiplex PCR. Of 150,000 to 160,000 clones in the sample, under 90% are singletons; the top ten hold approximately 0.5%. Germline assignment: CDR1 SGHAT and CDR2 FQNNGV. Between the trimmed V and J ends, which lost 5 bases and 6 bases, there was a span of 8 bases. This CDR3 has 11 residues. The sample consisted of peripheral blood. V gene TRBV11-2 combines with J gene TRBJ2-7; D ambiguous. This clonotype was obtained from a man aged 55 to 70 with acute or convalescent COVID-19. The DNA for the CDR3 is TGTGCCAGCAGCCCCAGTCTCGAGCAGTACTTC. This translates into CASSPSLEQYF.